The sequence of this TCR beta chain was determined in a study of control samples from healthy donors and cancer patients. Sequencing used immunoSEQ multiplex PCR; TCRdb keeps in-frame clones, though not all of them. The repertoire holds about 120,000 clones, with 88% as singletons. Looked up from germline, CDR1 is MNHNY and CDR2 is SVGAGI (reference sequence). CDR3 size: 13 residues. V gave up 5 bases and J gave up 7 bases, with 11 bases separating them. The sequenced material came from blood. This TCR derives from a woman in her 70s in good health. The J gene is TRBJ1-4, the V gene TRBV6-6; D is undetermined. The CDR3 coding sequence is TGTGCCAGCAGTGCCTACGGGATTGAAAAACTGTTTTTT. As protein: CASSAYGIEKLFF.